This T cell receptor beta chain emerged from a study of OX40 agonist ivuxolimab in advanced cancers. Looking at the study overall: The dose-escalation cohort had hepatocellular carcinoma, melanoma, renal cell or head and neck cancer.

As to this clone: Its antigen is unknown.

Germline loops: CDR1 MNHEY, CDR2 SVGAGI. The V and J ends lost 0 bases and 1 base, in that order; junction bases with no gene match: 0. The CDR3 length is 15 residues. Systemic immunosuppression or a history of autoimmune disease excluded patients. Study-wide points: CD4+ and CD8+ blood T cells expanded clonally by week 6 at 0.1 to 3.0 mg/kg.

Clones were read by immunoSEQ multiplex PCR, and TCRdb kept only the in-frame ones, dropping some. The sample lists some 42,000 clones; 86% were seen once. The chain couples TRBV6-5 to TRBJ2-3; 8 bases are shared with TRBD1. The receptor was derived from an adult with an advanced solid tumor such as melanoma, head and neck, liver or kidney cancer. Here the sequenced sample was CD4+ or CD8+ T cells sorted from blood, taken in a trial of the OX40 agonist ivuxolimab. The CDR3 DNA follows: TGTGCCAGCAGTTACTCGGGACAGGGCACAGATACGCAGTATTTT. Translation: CASSYSGQGTDTQYF.